This entry concerns a single T cell receptor (beta chain). The antigen remains unidentified. Expressed TCRB transcripts got sequenced, as all isolated RNA was reverse transcribed. About 3.57 million reads, on average, came from each naive, central memory and regulatory T cell sample. The assay was immunoSEQ multiplex PCR, and TCRdb's table has in-frame clones only and misses some. The repertoire holds 350,000 to 400,000 clones, with around 16% as singletons. These data belong to a study of beta chain features in type 1 diabetes. Broader study findings: People with Type 1 diabetes carried modestly yet significantly shorter TCRB CDR3s in all four CD4+ subsets. Shorter templates might be favored by PCR, equally in patients and controls.

V was cut by 0 bases and J by 5 bases, with 11 bases left in between. The germline CDR1 and CDR2 sequences are SGHTA and FQGNSA. The length of the CDR3 is 15 residues. Using CD45RO/CCR7/CD25/CD127/CD95/CD27, CD4+ naive, central memory, regulatory and stem cell-like memory cells were sorted. Sequencing was done on a sample of naive CD4+ T cells from blood. V usage is TRBV7-2 and J usage is TRBJ2-1; D uncertain. This TCR was sampled from a woman under 30 in good health. The CDR3 here is CASSLAPLNNNEQFF. CDR3 bases: TGTGCCAGCAGCTTAGCTCCACTAAATAACAATGAGCAGTTCTTC.